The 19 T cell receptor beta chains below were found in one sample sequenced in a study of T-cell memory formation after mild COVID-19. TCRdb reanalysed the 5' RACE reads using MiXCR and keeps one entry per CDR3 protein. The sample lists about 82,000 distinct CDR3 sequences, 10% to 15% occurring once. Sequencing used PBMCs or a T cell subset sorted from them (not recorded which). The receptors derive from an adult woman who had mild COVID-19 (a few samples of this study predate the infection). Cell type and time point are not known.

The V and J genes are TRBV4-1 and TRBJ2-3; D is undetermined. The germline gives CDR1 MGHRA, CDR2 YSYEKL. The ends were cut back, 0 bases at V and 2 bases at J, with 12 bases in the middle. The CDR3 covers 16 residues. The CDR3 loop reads CASSQDPATYTDTQYF. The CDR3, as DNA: TGCGCCAGCAGCCAAGATCCCGCCACATACACAGATACGCAGTATTTT.

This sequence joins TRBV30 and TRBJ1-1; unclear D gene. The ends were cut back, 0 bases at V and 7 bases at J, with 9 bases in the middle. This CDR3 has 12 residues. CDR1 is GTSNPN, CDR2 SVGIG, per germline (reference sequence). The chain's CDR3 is CAWSVLRDEAFF. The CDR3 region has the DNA TGTGCCTGGAGTGTTCTACGGGATGAAGCTTTCTTT.

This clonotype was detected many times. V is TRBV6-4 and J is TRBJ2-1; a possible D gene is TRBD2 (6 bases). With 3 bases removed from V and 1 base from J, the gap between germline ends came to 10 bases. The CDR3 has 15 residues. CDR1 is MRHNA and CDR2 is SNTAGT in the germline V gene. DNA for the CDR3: TGTGCCAGCAGTGAGGGTCTAGCGTCCTACAATGAGCAGTTCTTC. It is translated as CASSEGLASYNEQFF.

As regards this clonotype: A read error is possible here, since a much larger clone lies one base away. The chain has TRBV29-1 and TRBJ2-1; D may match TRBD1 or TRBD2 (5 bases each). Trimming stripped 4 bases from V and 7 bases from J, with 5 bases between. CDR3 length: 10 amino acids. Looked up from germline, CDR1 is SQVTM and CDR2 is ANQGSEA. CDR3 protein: CSVGGNEQFF. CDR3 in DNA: TGCAGCGTTGGGGGGAATGAGCAGTTCTTC.

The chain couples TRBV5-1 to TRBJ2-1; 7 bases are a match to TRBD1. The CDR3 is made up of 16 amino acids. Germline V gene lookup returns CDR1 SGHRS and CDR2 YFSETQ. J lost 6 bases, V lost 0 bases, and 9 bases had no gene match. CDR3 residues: CASSLDWTQGVNEQFF. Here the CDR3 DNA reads TGCGCCAGCAGCTTGGACTGGACCCAGGGGGTCAATGAGCAGTTCTTC. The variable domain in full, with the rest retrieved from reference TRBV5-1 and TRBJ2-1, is KAGVTQTPRYLIKTRGQQVTLSCSPISGHRSVSWYQQTPGQGLQFLFEYFSETQRNKGNFPGRFSGRQFSNSRSEMNVSTLELGDSALYLCASSLDWTQGVNEQFFGPGTRLTVL.

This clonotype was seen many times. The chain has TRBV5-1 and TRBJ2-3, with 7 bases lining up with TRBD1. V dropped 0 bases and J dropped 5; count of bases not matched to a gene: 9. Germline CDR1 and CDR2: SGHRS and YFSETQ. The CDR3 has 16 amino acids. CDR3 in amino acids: CASSLDRDSALDTQYF. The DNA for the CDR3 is TGCGCCAGCAGCTTGGATCGGGACAGTGCACTAGATACGCAGTATTTT.

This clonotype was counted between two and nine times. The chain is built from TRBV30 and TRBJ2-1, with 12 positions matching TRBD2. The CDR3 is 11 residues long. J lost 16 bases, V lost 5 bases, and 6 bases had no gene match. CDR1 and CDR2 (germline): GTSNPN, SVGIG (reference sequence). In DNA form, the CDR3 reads TGTGCCTGGGGTCTAGCGGGAGGGCTTTTCTTC. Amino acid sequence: CAWGLAGGLFF. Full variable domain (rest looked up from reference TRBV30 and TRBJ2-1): SQTIHQWPATLVQPVGSPLSLECTVEGTSNPNLYWYRQAAGRGLQLLFYSVGIGQISSEVPQNLSASRPQDRQFILSSKKLLLSDSGFYLCAWGLAGGLFFGPGTRLTVL.

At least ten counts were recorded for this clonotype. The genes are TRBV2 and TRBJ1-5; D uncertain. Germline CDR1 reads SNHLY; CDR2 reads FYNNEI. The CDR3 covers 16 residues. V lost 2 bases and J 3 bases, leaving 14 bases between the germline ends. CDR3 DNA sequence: TGTGCCAGCAGTGAATTTGGGATAGGGTACAATCAGCCCCAGCATTTT. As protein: CASSEFGIGYNQPQHF.

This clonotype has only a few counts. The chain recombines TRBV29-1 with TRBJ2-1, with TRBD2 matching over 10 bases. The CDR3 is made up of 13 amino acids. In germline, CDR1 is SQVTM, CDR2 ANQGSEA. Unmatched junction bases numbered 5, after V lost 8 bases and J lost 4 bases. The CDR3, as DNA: TGCAGCCTTCTAGCGGGAGCTTACAATGAGCAGTTCTTC. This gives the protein CSLLAGAYNEQFF.

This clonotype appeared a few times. The CDR3 nucleotides are TGTGCCAGCAGTTACTCGGGGAGTTCAGATACGCAGTATTTT. It translates to CASSYSGSSDTQYF. This chain connects TRBV6-5 to TRBJ2-3; TRBD2 might be the D (5 bases). V was trimmed by 0 bases and J by 4 bases, leaving 8 bases between them. The CDR3 extends over 14 amino acids. Germline values: CDR1 MNHEY, CDR2 SVGAGI.

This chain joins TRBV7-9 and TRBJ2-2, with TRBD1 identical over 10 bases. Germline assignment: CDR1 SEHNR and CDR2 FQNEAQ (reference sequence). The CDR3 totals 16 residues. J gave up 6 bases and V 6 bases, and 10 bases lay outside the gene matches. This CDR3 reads CASRLTGTGESGELFF. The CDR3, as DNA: TGTGCCAGCAGGTTAACCGGGACAGGGGAATCCGGGGAGCTGTTTTTT.

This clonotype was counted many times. CDR3 loop: CASSQEIPTDTQYF. In DNA, the CDR3 is TGCGCCAGCAGCCAAGAGATTCCGACAGATACGCAGTATTTT. This chain connects TRBV4-1 to TRBJ2-3; D gene unclear. Germline V lookup: CDR1 MGHRA, CDR2 YSYEKL. Trimming pared 0 bases from V and 3 bases from J, leaving 7 bases between. This CDR3 is built from 14 residues.

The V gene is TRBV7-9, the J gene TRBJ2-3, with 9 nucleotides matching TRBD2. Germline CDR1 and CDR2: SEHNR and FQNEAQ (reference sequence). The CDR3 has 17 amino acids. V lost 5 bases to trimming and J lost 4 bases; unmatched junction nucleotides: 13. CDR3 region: CASSGRLAEPGADTQYF. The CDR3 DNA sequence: TGTGCCAGCAGCGGTCGACTAGCGGAGCCAGGCGCAGATACGCAGTATTTT.

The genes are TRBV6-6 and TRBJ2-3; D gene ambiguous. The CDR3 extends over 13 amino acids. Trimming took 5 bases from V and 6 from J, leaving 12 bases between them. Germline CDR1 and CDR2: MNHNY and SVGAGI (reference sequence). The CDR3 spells CASSRPTLDTQYF. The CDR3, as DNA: TGTGCCAGCAGTCGTCCGACTCTGGATACGCAGTATTTT.

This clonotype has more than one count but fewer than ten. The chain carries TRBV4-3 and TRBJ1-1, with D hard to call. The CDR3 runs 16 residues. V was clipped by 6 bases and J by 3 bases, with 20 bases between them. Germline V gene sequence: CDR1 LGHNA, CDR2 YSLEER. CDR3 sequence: CASRKEVSSWYTEAFF. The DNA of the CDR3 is TGCGCCAGCAGAAAAGAGGTGTCTTCCTGGTACACTGAAGCTTTCTTT.

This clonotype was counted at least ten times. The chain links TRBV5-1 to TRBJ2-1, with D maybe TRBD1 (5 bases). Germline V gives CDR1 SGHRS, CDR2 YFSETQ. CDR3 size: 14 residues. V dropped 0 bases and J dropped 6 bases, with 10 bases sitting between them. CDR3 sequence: CASSLDKGPNEQFF. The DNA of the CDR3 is TGCGCCAGCAGCTTGGACAAGGGGCCCAATGAGCAGTTCTTC.

The DNA for the CDR3 is TGTGCCAGCAGCCATGGGACATTAAGCACAGATACGCAGTATTTT. Translated, it gives CASSHGTLSTDTQYF. The chain employs TRBV3-1 and TRBJ2-3; the D gene is possibly TRBD1 (6 bases). The CDR3 extends over 15 amino acids. CDR1 and CDR2 from the germline V gene are LGHDT and YNNKEL (reference sequence). Trimming left V 3 bases short and J 0 bases short, with 10 bases between.

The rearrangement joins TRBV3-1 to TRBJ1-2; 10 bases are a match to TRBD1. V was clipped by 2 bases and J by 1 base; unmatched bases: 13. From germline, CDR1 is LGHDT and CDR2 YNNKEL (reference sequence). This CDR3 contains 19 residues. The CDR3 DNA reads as TGTGCCAGCAGCCAAAAGCTCCTTCGGACAGGGGGACGTAACTATGGCTACACCTTC. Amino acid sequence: CASSQKLLRTGGRNYGYTF.

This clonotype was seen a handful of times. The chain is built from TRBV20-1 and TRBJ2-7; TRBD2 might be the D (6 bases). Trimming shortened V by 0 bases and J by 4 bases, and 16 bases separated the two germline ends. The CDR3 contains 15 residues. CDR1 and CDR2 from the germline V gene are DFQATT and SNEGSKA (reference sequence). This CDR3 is CSARDGAGLHYEQYF. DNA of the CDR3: TGCAGTGCTAGAGACGGGGCGGGATTACATTACGAGCAGTACTTC.